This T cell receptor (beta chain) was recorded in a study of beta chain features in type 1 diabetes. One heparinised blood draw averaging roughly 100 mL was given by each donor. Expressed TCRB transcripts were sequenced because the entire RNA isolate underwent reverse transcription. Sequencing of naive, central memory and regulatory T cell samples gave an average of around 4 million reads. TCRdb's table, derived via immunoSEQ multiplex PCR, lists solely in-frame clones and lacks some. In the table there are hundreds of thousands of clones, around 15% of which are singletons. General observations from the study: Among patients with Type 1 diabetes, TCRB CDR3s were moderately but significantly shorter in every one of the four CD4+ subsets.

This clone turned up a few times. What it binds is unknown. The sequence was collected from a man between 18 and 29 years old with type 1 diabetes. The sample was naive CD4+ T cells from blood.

Here the CDR3 reads CASSLQAGGTEAFF. The DNA of the CDR3 is TGTGCCAGCAGCCTTCAGGCGGGGGGCACTGAAGCTTTCTTT. V gene TRBV7-9 combines with J gene TRBJ1-1; TRBD1 is a possible D gene (5 bases). V lost 5 bases and J lost 4, with 14 bases in between. CDR1 and CDR2 from the germline V gene are SEHNR and FQNEAQ (reference sequence). The CDR3 is 14 amino acids.